This TCR beta chain appears in the sequencing data of a study of T cells expressing NK-cell markers. In germline, CDR1 is SGHNT, CDR2 YYREEE (reference sequence). This CDR3 has 15 residues. With the 5' RACE reads reprocessed, TCRdb shows one record per CDR3 protein and no DNA. The sample's table shows some 460,000 distinct CDR3 sequences. The V and J genes are TRBV5-4 and TRBJ1-5. Specimen: blood T cells: a sorted CD56 or NKG2C T cell subset, CD4+ or CD8+ T cells, or bulk PBMC T cells (not recorded which). The sequence was collected from a woman aged 45-65 years in good health. The CDR3: CASSLSPTPDQPQHF.